Listed below are T cell receptor beta chains from one sample, sequenced in a study of blood T cells in healthy people across ages. Using its own MiXCR run on the 5' RACE reads, TCRdb lists one record per CDR3 protein. Of approximately 800,000 distinct CDR3 sequences in the sample, 53% were seen once. The sample comprised blood. The receptors stem from an elderly man in good health. The CDR3 runs from the conserved cysteine through the conserved F or W. D genes are given only for firm matches. Rows give clone size only sometimes, using once, few, many, or a class for an expanded clone.

cdr3_aa	cdr3_nt	clone_size	v_call	j_call	d_call
CASSLTGNGNQETQYF	TGCGCCAGCAGCTTGACAGGGAATGGTAACCAAGAGACCCAGTACTTC	few	TRBV5-1	TRBJ2-5	NA
CASRIQPLGGTEAFF	TGTGCCAGCAGGATTCAACCATTGGGCGGCACTGAAGCTTTCTTT	NA	TRBV2	TRBJ1-1	NA
CASSLQTDTQYF	TGTGCCAGCAGTTTACAGACAGATACGCAGTATTTT	few	TRBV28	TRBJ2-3	NA
CASSDTDPPDTQYF	TGCGCCAGCAGCGACACGGACCCTCCGGATACGCAGTATTTT	NA	TRBV5-1	TRBJ2-3	NA
CASSERVSSGSSYNEQFF	TGTGCCAGCAGTGAGCGGGTCTCCAGCGGGAGCTCCTACAATGAGCAGTTCTTC	NA	TRBV2	TRBJ2-1	TRBD2
CASSLHPGDTEAFF	TGCGCCAGCAGCTTGCACCCTGGGGACACTGAAGCTTTCTTT	NA	TRBV5-1	TRBJ1-1	NA
CSALGRQGVLETQYF	TGCAGCGCCCTAGGGAGACAGGGGGTCTTGGAGACCCAGTACTTC	NA	TRBV29-1	TRBJ2-5	TRBD1
CASSQESRTIQETQYF	TGCGCCAGCAGCCAAGAGTCAAGGACTATCCAAGAGACCCAGTACTTC	few	TRBV4-1	TRBJ2-5	NA
CASSLVGQGGRYAYF	TGTGCCAGCAGCTTGGTGGGACAGGGCGGCAGATACGCGTATTTT	NA	TRBV5-5	TRBJ2-3	TRBD1
CASSRGTSVNSYNEQFF	TGTGCCAGCAGCCGAGGGACTAGCGTTAACTCCTACAATGAGCAGTTCTTC	many	TRBV5-6	TRBJ2-1	TRBD2
CASSKDRNQETQYF	TGTGCCAGCAGCAAAGACAGAAACCAAGAGACCCAGTACTTC	NA	TRBV21-1	TRBJ2-5	NA
CSAGHAEQFF	TGCAGCGCAGGGCACGCTGAGCAGTTCTTC	few	TRBV29-1	TRBJ2-1	NA
CSARRRGGLLYNEQFF	TGCAGTGCAAGACGTCGCGGGGGCCTGTTATACAATGAGCAGTTCTTC	NA	TRBV20-1	TRBJ2-1	NA
CASSLIAGGEQFF	TGCGCCAGCAGCTTGATAGCGGGAGGTGAGCAGTTCTTC	NA	TRBV5-1	TRBJ2-1	TRBD2
CSARDGGKHRYAYF	TGCAGTGCTAGAGATGGGGGGAAACACAGATACGCGTATTTT	few	TRBV20-1	TRBJ2-3	NA
CASSLFAGGEQYF	TGTGCCAGCAGTTTATTTGCGGGAGGTGAGCAGTACTTC	NA	TRBV12-3/TRBV12-4	TRBJ2-5	TRBD2
CASRFDSGANVLTF	TGTGCCAGCAGATTCGACTCCGGGGCCAACGTCCTGACTTTC	NA	TRBV2	TRBJ2-6	NA
CSGPRGRGYGYTF	TGCAGCGGCCCGAGGGGTCGGGGCTATGGCTACACCTTC	NA	TRBV29-1	TRBJ1-2	NA